This T cell receptor beta chain was identified in a study of blood T cell repertoires in COVID-19. This CDR3 has 20 amino acids. In the authors' methods: Amplification of reference gene primers was used by the study to estimate nucleated cell counts. Some clones are missing from TCRdb's copy, which holds only in-frame ones; the method was immunoSEQ multiplex PCR. V and J calls and clone size are as listed in that table; D and trimming were resolved from the DNA. The sample consists of a few hundred thousand clones, roughly 80% of them appearing once. This clone was found a few times. The sequenced sample consisted of peripheral blood. The TCR originated in a woman at least 80 years old with COVID-19, enrolled during active disease. V and J are TRBV21-1 and TRBJ2-1; the table assigns TRBD2, which was not confirmed against the DNA. TRBV21-1 constitutes a pseudogene. The DNA of the CDR3 is TGTGCCAGCAGCAAACGGCCCCGTGGAGCGGGAGCCTCGTCCTACAATGAGCAGTTCTTC. It codes for CASSKRPRGAGASSYNEQFF.